The clone carrying this T cell receptor beta chain was picked up a small number of times. What it binds is unknown. The data are from a study of T cells in Graves' hyperthyroidism and ophthalmopathy. RNA transcripts were the template for amplifying TCR beta CDR3 regions. The HTBI set primed first-round TCR CDR3 RT-PCR. One entry per CDR3 protein, called by TCRdb with MiXCR from the multiplex PCR reads. The table lists a few hundred thousand distinct CDR3 sequences, 15% to 17% of them singletons, with about 7% in the top ten. Each patient was aged 18 to 65 and had newly diagnosed hyperthyroidism of under 2 months' duration. It was uncontrolled infection, other autoimmune disease, pregnancy or lactation that excluded patients. General study results and limits: Most thyroid clonotypes expanded above 0.001 appeared in blood too. Ophthalmopathy and stable hyperthyroidism were separated by a 13 V-J model.

The clonotype comes from a woman aged 25 to 39 with Graves' hyperthyroidism. Sample: blood.

CDR3 in DNA: TGTGCCAGTAAAAACAGGGCGAACACCGGGGAGCTGTTTTTT. This codes for CASKNRANTGELFF. This sequence joins TRBV19 and TRBJ2-2; maybe TRBD1 (6 bases). V lost 7 bases to trimming and J lost 0 bases, with 9 bases between them. Germline CDR1 is LNHDA and CDR2 is SQIVND (reference sequence). This CDR3 is built from 14 residues.